The 12 T cell receptor beta chains given below trace back to one sample, sequenced in a study of blood T cell repertoires in COVID-19. Assay used: immunoSEQ multiplex PCR; TCRdb lists only in-frame clones, some missing. The data contain 130,000 or so clones, 85% to 90% of them seen just once; the ten biggest clones take up about 17%. The sequenced sample was peripheral blood. These receptors all stem from a man aged 45 to 65 with active or convalescent COVID-19.

The V and J genes are TRBV7-7 and TRBJ2-2; D is perhaps TRBD2 (5 bases). Germline V gene data show CDR1 as SSHAT and CDR2 as FNYEAQ (reference sequence). V was clipped by 0 bases and J by 8 bases, with 10 bases between them. This CDR3 comprises 14 residues. The CDR3 bases are TGTGCCAGCAGCTTAGCGGGAGAAAAGGGGGAGCTGTTTTTT. Amino acids: CASSLAGEKGELFF.

This clone turned up a few times. The gene calls are TRBV7-2 and TRBJ2-1; 14 bases fit TRBD2. The germline V gene has CDR1 SGHTA and CDR2 FQGNSA. J lost 8 bases, V lost 5 bases, and 11 bases had no gene match. The CDR3 has 17 amino acids. The CDR3: CASSISRTSGRKDEQFF. CDR3 nucleotide sequence: TGTGCCAGCAGCATCAGTCGGACTAGCGGGAGGAAAGATGAGCAGTTCTTC.

The gene calls are TRBV7-6 and TRBJ2-4; 11 bases are a match to TRBD2. Trimming at V came to 1 base and at J to 2 bases, leaving 7 bases not matched to a gene. In germline, CDR1 is SGHVS, CDR2 FNYEAQ. This CDR3 has 18 residues. The CDR3 here is CASSLGAGTSGPKNIQYF. In DNA, the CDR3 is TGTGCCAGCAGCTTAGGTGCCGGGACTAGCGGACCCAAAAACATTCAGTACTTC.

The chain couples TRBV6-6 to TRBJ1-4; perhaps TRBD1 as D (6 bases). This CDR3 has 15 amino acids. Germline V gene sequence: CDR1 MNHNY, CDR2 SVGAGI (reference sequence). The ends were cut back, 4 bases at V and 9 bases at J, with 18 bases in the middle. The CDR3 bases are TGTGCCAGCAGTTTCGCCGCACAGGGTACGAAAAAACTGTTTTTT. Translated: CASSFAAQGTKKLFF.

The chain links TRBV2 to TRBJ1-5; D uncertain. The CDR3 is made up of 13 amino acids. CDR1 is SNHLY, CDR2 FYNNEI, per germline. The ends were cut back, 4 bases at V and 1 base at J, with 5 bases in the middle. The CDR3 region is CASSAESNQPQHF. The CDR3 region has the DNA TGTGCCAGCAGTGCGGAGAGCAATCAGCCCCAGCATTTT.

V usage is TRBV19 and J usage is TRBJ2-7; TRBD1 might be the D (5 bases). There are 14 residues in the CDR3. Germline CDR1 is LNHDA and CDR2 is SQIVND (reference sequence). V was pared by 5 bases and J by 1 base, with 12 bases between. CDR3 nucleotides: TGTGCCAGTAGTCTCACAGGATTTTCCTACGAGCAGTACTTC. It specifies CASSLTGFSYEQYF.

In DNA form, the CDR3 reads TGCGCCAGCAGCTCGAGGCAGAACGGCGAGCAGTACTTC. Translation gives CASSSRQNGEQYF. The rearrangement uses TRBV5-1 and TRBJ2-7; D not certain. The germline V gene has CDR1 SGHRS and CDR2 YFSETQ. The ends were cut back, 3 bases at V and 6 bases at J, with 13 bases in the middle. This CDR3 has 13 residues.

The chain couples TRBV27 to TRBJ2-5; 13 bases fit TRBD2. V lost 8 bases, J lost 7 bases, and 7 bases stayed unmatched. The CDR3 runs to 14 residues. The germline V gene has CDR1 MNHEY and CDR2 SMNVEV (reference sequence). The CDR3 region is CASGTSGVRWTQYF. Written as DNA, the CDR3 is TGTGCCAGCGGGACTAGCGGGGTTCGGTGGACCCAGTACTTC.

Comment on this clone: This specimen includes other DNA sequences encoding the same CDR3. V gene TRBV6-5 combines with J gene TRBJ2-7, with 7 bases lining up with TRBD1. The CDR3 has 13 residues. Germline V gene data show CDR1 as MNHEY and CDR2 as SVGAGI. Trimming at V came to 6 bases and at J to 0 bases, leaving 2 bases not matched to a gene. In nucleotides, the CDR3 is TGTGCCAGCAGGGGGACAGCCTCCTACGAGCAGTACTTC. Its protein is CASRGTASYEQYF.

The gene calls are TRBV30 and TRBJ2-5, with D perhaps TRBD1 (7 bases). Trimming took off 4 bases at V and 1 base at J, with 13 bases between the two ends. The CDR3 extends over 14 amino acids. Germline V gene data show CDR1 as GTSNPN and CDR2 as SVGIG (reference sequence). The CDR3 DNA follows: TGTGCCTGGAAGGGCGGGACAGCCCAAGAGACCCAGTACTTC. Its protein is CAWKGGTAQETQYF.

This clone appeared once. The chain recombines TRBV24-1 with TRBJ2-2, with TRBD2 matching 10 bases. V trimming: 5 bases; J trimming: 1 base; junction bases outside the gene matches: 6. CDR3 length equals 17 residues. The V gene's germline CDR1 is KGHDR and CDR2 SFDVKD. CDR3 sequence: CATSGQLAGLNTGELFF. For the CDR3, the DNA is TGTGCCACCAGTGGTCAACTAGCGGGACTGAACACCGGGGAGCTGTTTTTT.

The chain uses TRBV11-2 and TRBJ2-3; D not resolved. The CDR3 extends over 15 amino acids. Germline V CDR1 and CDR2: SGHAT, FQNNGV. V shed 1 base and J shed 0 bases, with 8 bases lying between them. The CDR3 region has the DNA TGTGCCAGCAGCTTAGGAGGTACCAGCACAGATACGCAGTATTTT. This translates into CASSLGGTSTDTQYF.